One sample yielded the 20 T cell receptor beta chains listed below, sequenced in a study of shared clonotypes between healthy human individuals. It was CD45RO-negative cells, positively selected for CCR7, that made up naive CD8 cells, with terminally differentiated effector memory CD45RA+ cells excluded. The assay was immunoSEQ multiplex PCR, and TCRdb's table has in-frame clones only and misses some. Of 760,000 or so clones in the sample, 90% to 98% are singletons; the top ten hold about 0.21%. Source material: naive CD8+ T cells sorted from blood. The receptors were gathered from a man aged 30-40 years in good health.

This chain connects TRBV7-9 to TRBJ2-1, with a possible D match to TRBD2 (6 bases). Germline V gives CDR1 SEHNR, CDR2 FQNEAQ (reference sequence). The CDR3 has 17 amino acids. V was shortened by 1 base and J by 5 bases, with 18 bases between the two germline ends. The CDR3 region has the DNA TGTGCCAGCAGCTTAGTGCGGGGAGGACACCGCGACAATGAGCAGTTCTTC. Protein product: CASSLVRGGHRDNEQFF.

The chain links TRBV7-9 to TRBJ2-7; TRBD2 matches 11 bases. The germline CDR1 and CDR2 sequences are SEHNR and FQNEAQ (reference sequence). The CDR3 has 17 amino acids. V was clipped by 3 bases and J by 0 bases; unmatched bases: 7. The CDR3: CASSFELAGVTSYEQYF. In DNA form, the CDR3 reads TGTGCCAGCAGCTTTGAACTAGCGGGAGTCACCTCCTACGAGCAGTACTTC.

J is TRBJ1-1 and V is TRBV5-6; 9 bases are shared with TRBD1. J gave up 6 bases and V 5 bases, and 8 bases lay outside the gene matches. Germline V gives CDR1 SGHDT, CDR2 YYEEEE. The CDR3 consists of 14 residues. In DNA, the CDR3 is TGTGCCAGCAGGGGACAGGGAAAGGAACCTGAAGCTTTCTTT. The encoded protein is CASRGQGKEPEAFF.

CDR3 protein: CASSSKGRPDDTQYF. DNA of the CDR3: TGTGCCAGCAGCTCGAAGGGACGGCCCGACGATACGCAGTATTTT. This rearrangement joins TRBV7-9 to TRBJ2-3; tentatively, D is TRBD1 or TRBD2 (5 bases each). The V end was cut by 4 bases, the J end by 6 bases, with 17 bases between. Germline V gene lookup returns CDR1 SEHNR and CDR2 FQNEAQ (reference sequence). The CDR3 extends over 15 amino acids. Full variable domain (rest looked up from reference TRBV7-9 and TRBJ2-3): DTGVSQNPRHKITKRGQNVTFRCDPISEHNRLYWYRQTLGQGPEFLTYFQNEAQLEKSRLLSDRFSAERPKGSFSTLEIQRTEQGDSAMYLCASSSKGRPDDTQYFGPGTRLTVL.

This rearrangement joins TRBV7-8 to TRBJ2-7; D is tentatively TRBD1 or TRBD2 (5 bases each). The CDR3 length is 14 residues. Germline CDR1 SGHVS, CDR2 FQNEAQ. V was shortened by 4 bases and J by 6 bases, with 16 bases between the two germline ends. CDR3 DNA: TGTGCCAGCAGCTCCTACAGGATGGGACCCGAGCAGTACTTC. Its protein product is CASSSYRMGPEQYF.

The chain combines TRBV29-1 with TRBJ2-1; D uncertain. Trimming cost V 1 base and J 10 bases, with 5 bases left between them. There are 10 residues in the CDR3. The germline V gene encodes CDR1 SQVTM and CDR2 ANQGSEA. DNA for the CDR3: TGCAGCGTTGAAGCACGGGAGCAGTTCTTC. The encoded protein is CSVEAREQFF.

The CDR3 protein is CASSVAIGNTEAFF. The CDR3 DNA reads as TGTGCCAGCAGCGTAGCTATCGGCAACACTGAAGCTTTCTTT. The V and J genes are TRBV9 and TRBJ1-1; unclear D gene. This CDR3 contains 14 residues. With 0 bases removed from V and 2 bases from J, the gap between germline ends came to 8 bases. Germline V gives CDR1 SGDLS, CDR2 YYNGEE.

The chain combines TRBV21-1 with TRBJ1-5. TRBV21-1 is a known pseudogene. CDR3 size: 14 residues. The CDR3 region is CASKPTRARQPQHF. CDR3 sequence (DNA): TGTGCCAGCAAGCCTACGAGGGCGAGGCAGCCCCAGCATTTT.

The rearrangement joins TRBV18 to TRBJ2-5; D is uncertain. This CDR3 region has 14 residues. Germline assignment: CDR1 KGHSH and CDR2 LQKENI. Trimming took 3 bases from V and 1 from J, leaving 9 bases between them. Written as DNA, the CDR3 is TGTGCCAGCTCACCGGAGTCCTTCCAAGAGACCCAGTACTTC. This codes for CASSPESFQETQYF.

The V and J genes are TRBV9 and TRBJ2-3; unclear D gene. V was cut by 3 bases and J by 1 base, with 6 bases left in between. CDR1 and CDR2 (germline): SGDLS, YYNGEE. The CDR3 contains 13 residues. The CDR3 loop reads CASSGQRTDTQYF. As DNA, the CDR3 is TGTGCCAGCAGCGGGCAGCGCACAGATACGCAGTATTTT.

The chain uses TRBV29-1 and TRBJ2-7, with D perhaps matching TRBD2 (7 bases). Trimming stripped 3 bases from V and 0 bases from J, with 15 bases between. From germline, CDR1 is SQVTM and CDR2 ANQGSEA. The CDR3 sequence is 15 residues long. CDR3 loop: CSVEGGQDSSYEQYF. CDR3 DNA: TGCAGCGTTGAGGGGGGGCAGGATAGCTCCTACGAGCAGTACTTC.

The chain has TRBV19 and TRBJ2-2; no firm D call. Trimming took 5 bases from V and 1 from J, leaving 14 bases between them. From germline, CDR1 is LNHDA and CDR2 SQIVND (reference sequence). This CDR3 spans 16 amino acids. The DNA of the CDR3 is TGTGCCAGTAGTTCGGTCACGGTGTGGAACACCGGGGAGCTGTTTTTT. Protein sequence: CASSSVTVWNTGELFF.

About this clone itself: Its ends do not fully match the called genes, so a read error is possible. This rearrangement joins TRBV29-1 to TRBJ1-1, with a weak D call TRBD1 (5 bases). The CDR3 spans 12 residues. Germline CDR1 is SQVTM and CDR2 is ANQGSEA. CDR3 in DNA: TGCAGCGTGGAAGAGGGGCCCTCTGAAGCTTTCTTT. Protein sequence: CSVEEGPSEAFF.

The rearrangement uses TRBV15 and TRBJ2-3; 7 nucleotides align to TRBD1. Germline V gene data show CDR1 as LNHNV and CDR2 as YYDKDF (reference sequence). V gave up 2 bases and J gave up 8 bases; unmatched junction bases: 10. The CDR3 covers 15 residues. CDR3 nucleotide sequence: TGTGCCACCAGCAGATCTAACAGGGGCCAGACTACGCAGTATTTT. It codes for CATSRSNRGQTTQYF.

Regarding this clone: This sample includes further DNA sequences coding for the same CDR3. The V gene is TRBV7-9, the J gene TRBJ1-1; D gene unclear. V was trimmed by 7 bases and J by 1 base, leaving 4 bases between them. Per the germline V gene, CDR1 is SEHNR and CDR2 is FQNEAQ (reference sequence). The CDR3 contains 11 residues. The CDR3 here is CASTRNTEAFF. The DNA for the CDR3 is TGTGCCAGCACCAGGAACACTGAAGCTTTCTTT.

This sequence joins TRBV7-9 and TRBJ1-1; D may be TRBD1 (5 bases). The CDR3 is 15 amino acids. Germline V lookup: CDR1 SEHNR, CDR2 FQNEAQ (reference sequence). Trimming removed 0 bases at V and 7 bases at J, with 15 bases between. CDR3 residues: CASSLAGPGLGEAFF. The CDR3 bases are TGTGCCAGCAGCTTAGCTGGGCCAGGGCTAGGTGAAGCTTTCTTT.

The rearrangement uses TRBV1 and TRBJ1-5. TRBV1 is a documented pseudogene. The CDR3 length is 13 residues. The CDR3 is CTSSQERNQPQHF. The CDR3 DNA follows: TGCACCAGCAGCCAAGAACGGAATCAGCCCCAGCATTTT.

V and J are TRBV10-1 and TRBJ2-1; D gene ambiguous. With 2 bases removed from V and 3 bases from J, the gap between germline ends came to 8 bases. From germline, CDR1 is WNHNN and CDR2 SYGVQD (reference sequence). The CDR3 totals 14 residues. In DNA form, the CDR3 reads TGCGCCAGCAGTGAGGATCAGTTCTACAATGAGCAGTTCTTC. It translates to CASSEDQFYNEQFF.

The rearrangement uses TRBV6-5 and TRBJ2-7, with 13 nucleotides matching TRBD2. Trimming removed 6 bases from V and 5 bases from J; junction bases left unmatched: 7. Germline V CDR1 and CDR2: MNHEY, SVGAGI. The length of the CDR3 is 15 residues. The CDR3 is CASSRTSGRFDEQYF. Written as DNA, the CDR3 is TGTGCCAGCAGCCGGACTAGCGGGAGATTCGACGAGCAGTACTTC.

The genes are TRBV30 and TRBJ2-3; D unclear. CDR1 and CDR2 (germline): GTSNPN, SVGIG (reference sequence). There are 13 residues in the CDR3. The ends were cut back, 1 base at V and 4 bases at J, with 9 bases in the middle. The CDR3 nucleotides are TGTGCCTGGAGTGCTGGAGTGGCAGATACGCAGTATTTT. It yields the protein CAWSAGVADTQYF.